The 19 T cell receptor beta chains below all came from one sample that was sequenced in a study of T cells in Graves' hyperthyroidism and ophthalmopathy. Amplified TCR beta CDR3 regions derived from RNA transcripts. First-round RT-PCR of the TCR CDR3 relied on the HTBI primer set. TCRdb recomputed calls from the multiplex PCR reads with MiXCR, one row per CDR3 protein. The top ten hold approximately 20% of the sample, which has approximately 350,000 distinct CDR3 sequences, about 15% seen once. Input material: blood. These receptors all stem from a woman in her fifties or sixties with Graves' ophthalmopathy.

This clonotype appeared a few times. The chain joins TRBV6-1 to TRBJ1-1; 7 bases agree with TRBD1. This CDR3 contains 13 residues. Germline V lookup: CDR1 MNHNS, CDR2 SASEGT. The ends lost 6 bases at V and 6 bases at J; junction bases unmatched: 7. The CDR3 DNA reads as TGTGCCAGCAGACCCGACAGGGTCTCTGAAGCTTTCTTT. Translating gives CASRPDRVSEAFF.

This clonotype was counted at least ten times. The chain links TRBV28 to TRBJ2-7; TRBD1 aligns across 8 bases. The CDR3 has 16 residues. Germline lookup yields CDR1 MDHEN and CDR2 SYDVKM. Trimming took 5 bases from V and 0 from J; bases not matched to a gene: 9. The chain's CDR3 is CASSHGQGSSSYEQYF. CDR3 bases: TGTGCCAGCAGTCACGGACAGGGATCCTCCTCCTACGAGCAGTACTTC.

At least ten counts were recorded for this clonotype. The CDR3 region is CASSSPATGGNTEAFF. The CDR3 coding sequence is TGTGCCAGTAGTTCTCCCGCCACAGGGGGAAACACTGAAGCTTTCTTT. The chain is built from TRBV19 and TRBJ1-1; 8 bases agree with TRBD1. Per the germline V gene, CDR1 is LNHDA and CDR2 is SQIVND (reference sequence). V lost 5 bases, J lost 2 bases, and 10 bases stayed unmatched. This CDR3 region has 16 residues.

The table lists this clonotype with many counts. V gene TRBV2 combines with J gene TRBJ2-3, with 7 bases aligning to TRBD1. The CDR3 sequence is 15 residues long. J gave up 2 bases and V 5 bases, and 7 bases lay outside the gene matches. Germline V gene lookup returns CDR1 SNHLY and CDR2 FYNNEI. The CDR3 protein is CASSPGQSPTDTQYF. For the CDR3, the DNA is TGTGCCAGCAGTCCGGGACAGTCACCCACAGATACGCAGTATTTT.

This chain links TRBV7-2 with TRBJ2-1; the match to TRBD2 covers 13 bases. The CDR3 has 15 amino acids. Germline V gene lookup returns CDR1 SGHTA and CDR2 FQGNSA. V shed 5 bases and J 12 bases; nucleotides not matched to a gene: 10. The CDR3: CASSPRTSGGKGQFF. CDR3 nucleotides: TGTGCCAGCAGCCCGAGGACTAGCGGGGGCAAAGGGCAGTTCTTC.

CDR3 sequence (DNA): TGCAGTGCGGGGGAACCCTCCTACGAGCAGTACTTC. Its protein product is CSAGEPSYEQYF. The V call is TRBV20-1, the J call TRBJ2-7, with D perhaps TRBD1 or TRBD2 (5 bases each). In germline, CDR1 is DFQATT, CDR2 SNEGSKA (reference sequence). The CDR3 covers 12 residues. The V gene lost 6 bases and the J gene lost 0 bases, with 9 bases spanning the gap.

This clonotype showed up many times. This chain links TRBV28 with TRBJ2-7; D not certain. CDR3 length: 11 amino acids. Trimming removed 8 bases at V and 6 bases at J, with 11 bases between. The germline gives CDR1 MDHEN, CDR2 SYDVKM. The CDR3 sequence: CASGYFFEQYF. DNA of the CDR3: TGTGCCAGCGGGTATTTCTTCGAGCAGTACTTC.

This clonotype occurred many times. The chain's CDR3 is CASSESLAGGAYNEQFF. The CDR3 coding sequence is TGTGCCAGCAGTGAATCGTTGGCGGGAGGAGCCTACAATGAGCAGTTCTTC. V usage is TRBV2 and J usage is TRBJ2-1; 8 bases line up with TRBD2. Germline CDR1 is SNHLY and CDR2 is FYNNEI. V dropped 2 bases and J dropped 2; count of bases not matched to a gene: 8. CDR3 length equals 17 residues.

This clonotype has only a few counts. The J gene is TRBJ2-2, the V gene TRBV27, with D perhaps matching TRBD1 or TRBD2 (5 bases each). Germline values: CDR1 MNHEY, CDR2 SMNVEV (reference sequence). There are 12 residues in the CDR3. Trimming took off 11 bases at V and 7 bases at J, with 14 bases between the two ends. The CDR3 DNA is TGTGCCCGCCGAGGGGAGAACGGGGAGCTGTTTTTT. Its protein is CARRGENGELFF.

This clonotype has only a few counts. The CDR3 DNA reads TGTGCCAGCTTCGACGGAAATGAGCAGTTCTTC. It translates to CASFDGNEQFF. This rearrangement joins TRBV27 to TRBJ2-1; D gene uncertain. Germline CDR1 and CDR2: MNHEY and SMNVEV (reference sequence). This CDR3 comprises 11 residues. Trimming shortened V by 8 bases and J by 7 bases, and 9 bases separated the two germline ends.

This clonotype was detected a few times. The chain is built from TRBV9 and TRBJ2-2, with 12 bases aligning to TRBD2. The CDR3 totals 16 residues. V gave up 2 bases and J gave up 4 bases; unmatched junction bases: 3. From germline, CDR1 is SGDLS and CDR2 YYNGEE. CDR3 protein: CASSVGTSGFTGELFF. In nucleotides, the CDR3 is TGTGCCAGCAGCGTGGGGACTAGCGGGTTCACCGGGGAGCTGTTTTTT.

This clonotype showed up many times. The chain carries TRBV13 and TRBJ2-1, with a possible D match to TRBD2 (6 bases). The CDR3 is made up of 16 amino acids. Trimming left V 5 bases short and J 0 bases short, with 14 bases between. Germline CDR1 PRHDT, CDR2 FYEKMQ (reference sequence). The CDR3: CASSGERVGSYNEQFF. The DNA of the CDR3 is TGTGCCAGCAGCGGAGAGCGGGTGGGCTCCTACAATGAGCAGTTCTTC.

The table lists this clonotype with many counts. This chain connects TRBV5-1 to TRBJ2-3; D uncertain. V shed 3 bases and J shed 5 bases, with 13 bases lying between them. The CDR3 spans 14 residues. CDR1 is SGHRS, CDR2 YFSETQ, per germline. CDR3 sequence reads: CASSYSSQGDTQYF. The CDR3 nucleotides read TGCGCCAGCAGCTATAGCAGCCAAGGAGATACGCAGTATTTT.

This clonotype was recorded a few times. The CDR3 region has the DNA TGTGCCAGCAGTTGGGGACAGGGGGTCAGCACTGAAGCTTTCTTT. Encoded protein: CASSWGQGVSTEAFF. The chain uses TRBV6-1 and TRBJ1-1, with TRBD1 matching over 11 bases. Germline lookup yields CDR1 MNHNS and CDR2 SASEGT. The CDR3 is 15 residues long. The ends lost 5 bases at V and 4 bases at J; junction bases unmatched: 6.

At least ten counts were recorded for this clonotype. The CDR3 sequence is CASSPQRAGQYF. CDR3 DNA sequence: TGTGCCAGCAGCCCCCAGAGGGCGGGGCAGTACTTC. The chain uses TRBV11-2 and TRBJ2-7, with a possible D match to TRBD2 (5 bases). This CDR3 has 12 amino acids. Trimming took 5 bases from V and 9 from J, leaving 14 bases between them. CDR1 and CDR2 from the germline V gene are SGHAT and FQNNGV.

This clonotype came up many times. The genes are TRBV5-1 and TRBJ2-5; 10 bases align to TRBD2. From germline, CDR1 is SGHRS and CDR2 YFSETQ. V lost 4 bases to trimming and J lost 5 bases; unmatched junction nucleotides: 14. The CDR3 loop spans 17 amino acids. In DNA, the CDR3 is TGCGCCAGCAGCCCAATTAGCGGGAGGTCTCGAGGCGAGACCCAGTACTTC. Encoded protein: CASSPISGRSRGETQYF.

Concerning this clonotype: This may come from a read error, since a much larger clone is one base off. This chain joins TRBV20-1 and TRBJ2-7, with D possibly matching TRBD1 (6 bases). The V gene lost 1 base and the J gene lost 5 bases, with 9 bases spanning the gap. Germline values: CDR1 DFQATT, CDR2 SNEGSKA (reference sequence). The CDR3 consists of 12 residues. CDR3 coding DNA: TGCAGTGCTAGAGTCTCAGGGGACGAGCAGTACTTC. Protein: CSARVSGDEQYF.

This clonotype appeared a few times. The CDR3 loop reads CSATRENEQFF. CDR3 bases: TGCAGTGCCACGAGAGAAAATGAGCAGTTCTTC. V usage is TRBV20-1 and J usage is TRBJ2-1, with unresolved D. CDR1 is DFQATT, CDR2 SNEGSKA, per germline (reference sequence). The CDR3 totals 11 residues. Trimming left V 6 bases short and J 7 bases short, with 10 bases between.

As DNA, the CDR3 is TGTGCCAGTAAGAGTCGGCGGGACAGAGAGGCTTACTACGAGCAGTACTTC. The encoded protein is CASKSRRDREAYYEQYF. The rearrangement uses TRBV5-6 and TRBJ2-7, with D tentatively TRBD1 (7 bases). The CDR3 extends over 17 amino acids. V lost 8 bases to trimming and J lost 3 bases, with 27 bases between them. Germline V gene data show CDR1 as SGHDT and CDR2 as YYEEEE.